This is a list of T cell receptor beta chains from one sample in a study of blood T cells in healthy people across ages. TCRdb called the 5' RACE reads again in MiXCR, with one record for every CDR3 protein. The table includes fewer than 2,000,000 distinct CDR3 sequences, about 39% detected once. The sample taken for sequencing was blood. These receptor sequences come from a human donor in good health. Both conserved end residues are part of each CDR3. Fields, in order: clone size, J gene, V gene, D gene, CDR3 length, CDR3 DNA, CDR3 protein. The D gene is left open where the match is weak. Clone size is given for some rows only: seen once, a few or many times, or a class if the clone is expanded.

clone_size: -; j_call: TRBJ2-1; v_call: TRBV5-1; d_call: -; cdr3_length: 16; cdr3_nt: TGCGCCAGCAGCAAGAGCGGTTCCACCCCCTACAATGAGCAGTTCTTC; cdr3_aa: CASSKSGSTPYNEQFF
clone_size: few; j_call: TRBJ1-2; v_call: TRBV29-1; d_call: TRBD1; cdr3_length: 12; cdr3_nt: TGCAGCGTTGTGGGACAGTACTATGGCTACACCTTC; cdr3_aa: CSVVGQYYGYTF
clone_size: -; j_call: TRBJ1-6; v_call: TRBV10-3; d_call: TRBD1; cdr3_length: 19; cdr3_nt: TGTGCCATCAGTGAGTCGAAGCGACAGGGGAGCTCCTATAATTCACCCCTCCACTTT; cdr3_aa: CAISESKRQGSSYNSPLHF
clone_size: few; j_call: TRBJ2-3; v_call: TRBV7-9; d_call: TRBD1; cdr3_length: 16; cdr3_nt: TGTGCCAGCAGCCCACAGGGGGTTAGCGCTTCGGATACGCAGTATTTT; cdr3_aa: CASSPQGVSASDTQYF
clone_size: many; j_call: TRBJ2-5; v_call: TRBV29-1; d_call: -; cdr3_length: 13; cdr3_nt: TGCAGCGCTCCACAGGCGCCGGAGGAGACCCAGTACTTC; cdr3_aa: CSAPQAPEETQYF
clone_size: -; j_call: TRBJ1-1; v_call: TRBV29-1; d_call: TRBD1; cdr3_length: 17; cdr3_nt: TGCAGCGTTGTTACAAGGACAGGGGGCTTAGGGGACACTGAAGCTTTCTTT; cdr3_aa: CSVVTRTGGLGDTEAFF
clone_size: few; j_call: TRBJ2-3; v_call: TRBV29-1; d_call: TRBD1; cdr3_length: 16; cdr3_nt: TGCAGCGTTACGAACAGGGGGATTACTAGCACAGATACGCAGTATTTT; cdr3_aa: CSVTNRGITSTDTQYF
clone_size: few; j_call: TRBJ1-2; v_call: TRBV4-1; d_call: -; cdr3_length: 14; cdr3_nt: TGCGCCAGCAGCCAAACTCAGGGCCTCTATGGCTACACCTTC; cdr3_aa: CASSQTQGLYGYTF
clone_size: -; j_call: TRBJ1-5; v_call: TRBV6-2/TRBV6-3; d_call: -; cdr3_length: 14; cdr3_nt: TGTGCCAGCAGTTACTCGAGAGGGAATCAGCCCCAGCATTTT; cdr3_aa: CASSYSRGNQPQHF
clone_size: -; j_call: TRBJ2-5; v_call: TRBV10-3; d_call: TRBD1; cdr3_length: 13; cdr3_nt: TGTGCCACCCAAACCGGGACAGTGGTTGAGCAGTACTTC; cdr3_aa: CATQTGTVVEQYF
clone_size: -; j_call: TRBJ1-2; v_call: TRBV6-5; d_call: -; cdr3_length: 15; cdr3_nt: TGTGCCAGCAGTTACTCGATATCAGAGATCTATGGCTACACCTTC; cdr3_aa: CASSYSISEIYGYTF
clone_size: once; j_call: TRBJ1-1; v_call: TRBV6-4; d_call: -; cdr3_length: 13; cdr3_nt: TGTGCCAGCATCCGGGCCCTCAACACTGAAGCTTTCTTT; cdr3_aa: CASIRALNTEAFF
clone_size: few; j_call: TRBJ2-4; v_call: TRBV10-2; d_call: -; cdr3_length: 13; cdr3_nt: TGCGCCAGCTTTTCATTAGCCAAAAACATTCAGTACTTC; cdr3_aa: CASFSLAKNIQYF
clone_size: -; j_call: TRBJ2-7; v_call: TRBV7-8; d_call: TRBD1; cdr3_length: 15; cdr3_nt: TGTGCCAGCAGCCAAAACCGGGACAGGGTTTACGAGCAGTACTTC; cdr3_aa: CASSQNRDRVYEQYF
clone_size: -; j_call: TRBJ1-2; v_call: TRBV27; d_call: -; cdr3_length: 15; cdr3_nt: TGTGCCAGCACCCAAAGGTACAGGGAGGACTATGGCTACACCTTC; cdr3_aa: CASTQRYREDYGYTF
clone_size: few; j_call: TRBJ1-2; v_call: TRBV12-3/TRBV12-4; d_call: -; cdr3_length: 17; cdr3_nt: TGTGCCAGCAGCCTCCGGCCCCTACCTGACGGGAACTATGGCTACACCTTC; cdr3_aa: CASSLRPLPDGNYGYTF
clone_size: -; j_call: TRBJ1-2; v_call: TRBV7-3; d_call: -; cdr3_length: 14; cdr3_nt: TGTGCCAGCAGCTTAATCCGGGGTACCTATGGCTACACCTTC; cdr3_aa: CASSLIRGTYGYTF
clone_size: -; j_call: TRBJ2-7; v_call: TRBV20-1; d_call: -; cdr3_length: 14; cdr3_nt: TGCAGTGCTAGAGGGACAATAGGAAGGCACGAGCAGTACTTC; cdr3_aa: CSARGTIGRHEQYF
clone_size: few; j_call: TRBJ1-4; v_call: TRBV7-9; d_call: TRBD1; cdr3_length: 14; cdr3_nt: TGTGCCAGCAGCCCTACAGGGGGCCGTGAAAAACTGTTTTTT; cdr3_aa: CASSPTGGREKLFF
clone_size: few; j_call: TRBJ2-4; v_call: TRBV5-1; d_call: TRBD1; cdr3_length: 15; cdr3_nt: TGCGCCAGCAGCTACCAACAGGGGGCCAAAAACATTCAGTACTTC; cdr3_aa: CASSYQQGAKNIQYF
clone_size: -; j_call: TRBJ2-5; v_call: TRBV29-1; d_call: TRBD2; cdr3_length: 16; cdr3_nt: TGCAGCGTTGTCATTCGGGGGGGGTTGTACCAAGAGACCCAGTACTTC; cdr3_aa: CSVVIRGGLYQETQYF
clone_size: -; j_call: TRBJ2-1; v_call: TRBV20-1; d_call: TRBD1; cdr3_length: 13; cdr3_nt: TGCAGTGGCAGGACAGGGGCACTCGATGAGCAGTTCTTC; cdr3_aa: CSGRTGALDEQFF
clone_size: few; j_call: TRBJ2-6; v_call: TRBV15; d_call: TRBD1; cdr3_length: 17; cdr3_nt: TGTGCCACCAGCTCCCGACAGGGGGCCGTGGGGGCCAACGTCCTGACTTTC; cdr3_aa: CATSSRQGAVGANVLTF
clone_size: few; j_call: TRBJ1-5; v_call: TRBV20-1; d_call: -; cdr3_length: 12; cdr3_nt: TGCAGTCTCCGGGACAGCAATCAGCCCCAGCATTTT; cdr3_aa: CSLRDSNQPQHF
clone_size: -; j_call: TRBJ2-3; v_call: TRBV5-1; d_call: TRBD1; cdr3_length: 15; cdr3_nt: TGCGCCAGCAGCGGACAGGGGGCGCGCGGAGATACGCAGTATTTT; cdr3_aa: CASSGQGARGDTQYF
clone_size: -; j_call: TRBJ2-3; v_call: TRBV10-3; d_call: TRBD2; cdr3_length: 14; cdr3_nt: TGTGCCACCTCCCTTGCGGGGGGAAGTTCCCTGCAGTATTTT; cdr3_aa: CATSLAGGSSLQYF